This TCR beta chain is from a study of Graves' ophthalmopathy and Graves' hyperthyroidism. Using RNA transcripts, the TCR beta CDR3 regions were amplified. After a first-round RT-PCR with HTBI primers, a second-round multiplex PCR was run. TCRdb re-called the multiplex PCR reads through MiXCR, storing one row per CDR3 protein. The table includes about 370,000 distinct CDR3 sequences, approximately 18% detected once. Study-wide results and limits: Discrimination between ophthalmopathy and stable hyperthyroidism by a 13-signature model showed 85% to 90% sensitivity and 75% to 84% specificity.

This clonotype was found many times. Its target is not known. CDR3 length: 14 residues. Germline V gene lookup returns CDR1 SQVTM and CDR2 ANQGSEA. V was pared by 0 bases and J by 9 bases, with 15 bases between. The rearrangement joins TRBV29-1 to TRBJ2-4, with a weak D call TRBD1 (6 bases). This receptor was obtained from an adult woman with stable Graves' hyperthyroidism. The specimen sequenced was peripheral blood. The CDR3, as DNA: TGCAGCGTTGAAGATTTGACAGGTCCTAGCATTCAGTACTTC. It specifies CSVEDLTGPSIQYF.